The TCR beta chain described here comes from a study of T-cell memory formation after mild COVID-19. The study's findings and limits: CD4+ bias marked clones expanding day 15 to 37, unlike balanced contracting clones.

TCRdb re-analysed the 5' RACE reads in MiXCR, keeping a single row per CDR3 protein. The table has 120,000 to 150,000 distinct CDR3 sequences, 14% seen once; the top ten hold around 27%. The CDR3 loop spans 14 amino acids. V lost 6 bases, J lost 2 bases, and 12 bases lay in between. Of note for this clonotype: The antigen is unknown.

Sequenced input: PBMCs or a T cell subset sorted from them (not recorded which). The chain has TRBV12-3 or TRBV12-4 and TRBJ2-3; no definite D call. The sequence was obtained from an adult woman who had mild COVID-19 (a few samples of this study predate the infection). Cell type and time point are not known. Here the CDR3 reads CASRSNIDTDTQYF. CDR3 in DNA: TGTGCCAGCAGGTCCAACATTGACACAGATACGCAGTATTTT.